A single sample gave rise to the 17 T cell receptor beta chains below, sequenced in a study of blood T cell repertoires in COVID-19. The data were produced by immunoSEQ multiplex PCR, yet TCRdb's version contains in-frame clones alone and is incomplete. The table records around 280,000 clones, around four fifths of them present only once. The source material was peripheral blood. These receptors were taken from a woman aged 45-59 years with active or convalescent COVID-19.

This sequence joins TRBV6-6 and TRBJ1-5, with D possibly TRBD1 on 6 matching bases. Trimming shortened V by 8 bases and J by 7 bases, and 12 bases separated the two germline ends. The CDR3 consists of 12 residues. CDR1 MNHNY and CDR2 SVGAGI come from the germline V gene (reference sequence). CDR3 DNA: TGTGCCAGCCACCCTGGGGGCCAGCCCCAGCATTTT. This gives the protein CASHPGGQPQHF.

The chain is built from TRBV6-6 and TRBJ2-5; possibly TRBD2 for D (7 bases). Germline loops: CDR1 MNHNY, CDR2 SVGAGI (reference sequence). Trimming stripped 8 bases from V and 1 base from J, with 17 bases between. The CDR3 has 15 residues. This CDR3 reads CASGGGQGGQETQYF. In DNA, the CDR3 is TGTGCCAGCGGGGGGGGGCAGGGCGGCCAAGAGACCCAGTACTTC.

The rearrangement joins TRBV14 to TRBJ2-3, with D maybe TRBD2 (6 bases). CDR1 is SGHDN and CDR2 is FVKESK in the germline V gene. The CDR3 has 16 residues. Trimming stripped 2 bases from V and 4 bases from J, with 16 bases between. In DNA, the CDR3 is TGTGCCAGCAGCCAATCAGGGACTGGGTACCCAGATACGCAGTATTTT. As protein: CASSQSGTGYPDTQYF.

The gene calls are TRBV5-1 and TRBJ1-1; D not resolved. Germline CDR1 and CDR2: SGHRS and YFSETQ. CDR3 length: 12 amino acids. With 0 bases removed from V and 2 bases from J, the gap between germline ends came to 2 bases. As DNA, the CDR3 is TGCGCCAGCAGCTTGGCAAACACTGAAGCTTTCTTT. It specifies CASSLANTEAFF.

The chain recombines TRBV6-6 with TRBJ2-7; 11 positions match TRBD2. J lost 4 bases, V lost 4 bases, and 6 bases had no gene match. The CDR3 totals 15 residues. Germline assignment: CDR1 MNHNY and CDR2 SVGAGI (reference sequence). The CDR3 nucleotides are TGTGCCAGCAGTTCAACTAGCGGGAGTAGATACGAGCAGTACTTC. It is translated as CASSSTSGSRYEQYF.

The V gene is TRBV3-1 (or the pseudogene TRBV3-2), the J gene TRBJ2-1; 7 nucleotides match TRBD2. V dropped 0 bases and J dropped 6; count of bases not matched to a gene: 5. In germline, CDR1 is LGHDT, CDR2 YNNKEL (reference sequence). The CDR3 is 15 residues long. The CDR3 sequence is CASSQDGGRINEQFF. The CDR3 DNA reads as TGTGCCAGCAGCCAAGATGGCGGGAGAATCAATGAGCAGTTCTTC.

The chain carries TRBV4-1 and TRBJ2-5, with TRBD1 identical over 7 bases. Germline assignment: CDR1 MGHRA and CDR2 YSYEKL. The CDR3 sequence is 14 residues long. V lost 3 bases and J lost 3; bases outside the gene matches: 4. CDR3 in amino acids: CASSHPGQKETQYF. The CDR3 region has the DNA TGCGCCAGCAGCCATCCGGGACAGAAAGAGACCCAGTACTTC.

The rearrangement links TRBV29-1 to TRBJ2-5, with D perhaps TRBD1 (5 bases). There are 13 residues in the CDR3. Trimming stripped 2 bases from V and 3 bases from J, with 10 bases between. Germline V lookup: CDR1 SQVTM, CDR2 ANQGSEA. The chain's CDR3 is CSVERGYEETQYF. The CDR3 nucleotides are TGCAGCGTTGAAAGGGGATATGAAGAGACCCAGTACTTC. Full variable domain (remainder filled in from reference TRBV29-1 and TRBJ2-5): SAVISQKPSRDICQRGTSLTIQCQVDSQVTMMFWYRQQPGQSLTLIATANQGSEATYESGFVIDKFPISRPNLTFSTLTVSNMSPEDSSIYLCSVERGYEETQYFGPGTRLLVL.

The J gene is TRBJ2-2, the V gene TRBV3-1 (or the pseudogene TRBV3-2); tentatively, D is TRBD1 (6 bases). The CDR3 contains 14 residues. V was cut by 4 bases and J by 5 bases, with 11 bases left in between. Germline V gene sequence: CDR1 LGHDT, CDR2 YNNKEL (reference sequence). The CDR3 loop is CASSLVGQTGELFF. In nucleotides, the CDR3 is TGTGCCAGCAGCCTAGTCGGACAGACCGGGGAGCTGTTTTTT.

The V gene is TRBV19, the J gene TRBJ2-2; 9 positions agree with TRBD1. The CDR3 loop spans 15 amino acids. Trimming removed 4 bases from V and 3 bases from J; junction bases left unmatched: 3. The germline V gene encodes CDR1 LNHDA and CDR2 SQIVND (reference sequence). The chain's CDR3 is CASSSWTGDTGELFF. CDR3 coding DNA: TGTGCCAGTAGTAGCTGGACAGGGGACACCGGGGAGCTGTTTTTT.

This clone appeared once. The rearrangement joins TRBV7-3 to TRBJ2-1; 11 nucleotides align to TRBD2. The germline V gene encodes CDR1 SGHTA and CDR2 FQGTGA. V shed 2 bases, J shed 9 bases, and the junction held 6 bases outside the gene matches. The CDR3 runs 15 residues. Written as DNA, the CDR3 is TGTGCCAGCAGCTTATTAGCGGGAGGGCCAACTGAGCAGTTCTTC. Translating it yields CASSLLAGGPTEQFF.

This chain joins TRBV7-2 and TRBJ1-2; D possibly corresponds to TRBD1 (5 bases). V was clipped by 4 bases and J by 7 bases, with 16 bases between them. Germline V gene lookup returns CDR1 SGHTA and CDR2 FQGNSA. This CDR3 is 14 amino acids long. The CDR3 nucleotides are TGTGCCAGCAGCTACAGGCGGGGGACTATTGGCTACACCTTC. Residues: CASSYRRGTIGYTF.

The rearrangement joins TRBV6-1 to TRBJ2-7, with 10 bases aligning to TRBD2. CDR1 is MNHNS and CDR2 is SASEGT in the germline V gene. This CDR3 contains 15 residues. The V segment lost 1 base and the J segment 3 bases; nucleotides outside the gene matches: 3. This CDR3 is CASSEVGTSDYEQYF. DNA for the CDR3: TGTGCCAGCAGTGAAGTTGGGACTAGCGACTACGAGCAGTACTTC.

The V and J genes are TRBV7-8 and TRBJ1-5, with 8 bases lining up with TRBD1. Trimming removed 5 bases from V and 2 bases from J; junction bases left unmatched: 5. There are 15 residues in the CDR3. Germline CDR1 and CDR2: SGHVS and FQNEAQ. CDR3 sequence: CASSPTDRGNQPQHF. The CDR3 coding sequence is TGTGCCAGCAGCCCTACGGACAGGGGCAATCAGCCCCAGCATTTT. Full variable domain (outside the CDR3, taken from reference TRBV7-8 and TRBJ1-5): GAGVSQSPRYKVAKRGQDVALRCDPISGHVSLFWYQQALGQGPEFLTYFQNEAQLDKSGLPSDRFFAERPEGSVSTLKIQRTQQEDSAVYLCASSPTDRGNQPQHFGDGTRLSIL.

The chain combines TRBV2 with TRBJ2-1; no definite D call. The length of the CDR3 is 13 residues. V lost 4 bases, J lost 7 bases, and 11 bases lay in between. Germline lookup yields CDR1 SNHLY and CDR2 FYNNEI. The chain's CDR3 is CASSVGSRNEQFF. CDR3 nucleotides: TGTGCCAGCAGTGTAGGTTCCAGGAATGAGCAGTTCTTC.

V gene TRBV19 combines with J gene TRBJ2-5; D unresolved. CDR1 and CDR2 from the germline V gene are LNHDA and SQIVND (reference sequence). CDR3 length equals 11 residues. Trimming pared 6 bases from V and 1 base from J, leaving 3 bases between. The CDR3 sequence: CASSSQETQYF. Here the CDR3 DNA reads TGTGCCAGTAGCAGCCAAGAGACCCAGTACTTC.

The gene calls are TRBV11-2 and TRBJ1-4; 11 bases fit TRBD1. The CDR3 length is 17 residues. The junction had 12 bases not matched to a gene; V was cut back by 4 bases and J by 8 bases. Looked up from germline, CDR1 is SGHAT and CDR2 is FQNNGV. CDR3 region: CASSSAGTGGRGEKLFF. Written as DNA, the CDR3 is TGTGCCAGCAGCTCGGCCGGGACAGGGGGTCGCGGGGAAAAACTGTTTTTT.